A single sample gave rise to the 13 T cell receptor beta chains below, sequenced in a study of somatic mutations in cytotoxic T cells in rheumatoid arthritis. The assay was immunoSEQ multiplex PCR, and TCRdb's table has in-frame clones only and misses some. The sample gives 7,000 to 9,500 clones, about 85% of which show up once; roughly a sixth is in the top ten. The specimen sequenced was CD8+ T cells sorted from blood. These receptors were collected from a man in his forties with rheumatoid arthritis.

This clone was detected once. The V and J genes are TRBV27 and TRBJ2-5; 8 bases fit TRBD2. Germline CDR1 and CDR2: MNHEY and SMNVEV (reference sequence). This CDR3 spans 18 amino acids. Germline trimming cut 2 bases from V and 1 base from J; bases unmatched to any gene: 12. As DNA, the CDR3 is TGTGCCAGCAGTTTAGATAGCGGGGCACCGAACATCCAAGAGACCCAGTACTTC. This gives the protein CASSLDSGAPNIQETQYF.

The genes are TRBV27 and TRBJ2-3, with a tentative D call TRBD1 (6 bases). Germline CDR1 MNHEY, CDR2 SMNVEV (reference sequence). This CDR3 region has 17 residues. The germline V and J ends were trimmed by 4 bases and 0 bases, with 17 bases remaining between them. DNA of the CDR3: TGTGCCAGCAGTTACCTAGGACAGCTATCTAGCACAGATACGCAGTATTTT. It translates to CASSYLGQLSSTDTQYF.

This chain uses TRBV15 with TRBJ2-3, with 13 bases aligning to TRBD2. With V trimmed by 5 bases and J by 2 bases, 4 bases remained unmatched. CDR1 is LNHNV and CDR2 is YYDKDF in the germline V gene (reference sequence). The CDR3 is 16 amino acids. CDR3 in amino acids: CATSPGLAGTTDTQYF. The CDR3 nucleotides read TGTGCCACCAGCCCGGGACTAGCGGGGACCACAGATACGCAGTATTTT.

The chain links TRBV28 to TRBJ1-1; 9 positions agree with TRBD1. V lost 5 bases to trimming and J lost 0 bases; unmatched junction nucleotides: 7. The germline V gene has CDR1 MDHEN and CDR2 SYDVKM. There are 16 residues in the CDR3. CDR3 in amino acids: CASSMNRGLMNTEAFF. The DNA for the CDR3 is TGTGCCAGCAGTATGAACAGGGGGCTAATGAACACTGAAGCTTTCTTT.

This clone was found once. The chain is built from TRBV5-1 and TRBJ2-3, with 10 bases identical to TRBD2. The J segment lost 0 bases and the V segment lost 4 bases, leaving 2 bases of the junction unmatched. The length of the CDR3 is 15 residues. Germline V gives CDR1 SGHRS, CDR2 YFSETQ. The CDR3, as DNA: TGCGCCAGCAGCGGACTAGCGGCAAGCACAGATACGCAGTATTTT. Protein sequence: CASSGLAASTDTQYF.

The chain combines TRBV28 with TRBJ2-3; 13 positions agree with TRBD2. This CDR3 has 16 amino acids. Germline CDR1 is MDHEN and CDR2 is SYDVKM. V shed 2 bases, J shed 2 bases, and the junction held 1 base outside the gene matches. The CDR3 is CASSLGLAGATDTQYF. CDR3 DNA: TGTGCCAGCAGTTTAGGACTAGCGGGGGCCACAGATACGCAGTATTTT.

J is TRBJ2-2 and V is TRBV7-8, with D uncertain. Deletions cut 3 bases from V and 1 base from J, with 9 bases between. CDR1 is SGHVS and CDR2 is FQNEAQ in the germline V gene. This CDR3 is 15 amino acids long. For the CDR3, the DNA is TGTGCCAGCAGCTTCGGCAGCGTGAACACCGGGGAGCTGTTTTTT. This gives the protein CASSFGSVNTGELFF.

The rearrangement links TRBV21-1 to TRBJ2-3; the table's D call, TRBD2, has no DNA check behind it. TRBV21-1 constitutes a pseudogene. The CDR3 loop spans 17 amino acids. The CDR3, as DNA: TGTGCCAGCAGCAACATAGGGACTAGCGGGGTCACAGATACGCAGTATTTT. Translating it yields CASSNIGTSGVTDTQYF.

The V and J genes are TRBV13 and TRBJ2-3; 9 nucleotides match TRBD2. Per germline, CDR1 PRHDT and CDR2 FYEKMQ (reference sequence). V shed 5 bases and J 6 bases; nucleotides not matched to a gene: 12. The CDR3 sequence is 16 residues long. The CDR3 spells CASSPRGAGGRDTQYF. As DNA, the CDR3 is TGTGCCAGCAGCCCCCGGGGAGCGGGGGGCCGCGATACGCAGTATTTT.

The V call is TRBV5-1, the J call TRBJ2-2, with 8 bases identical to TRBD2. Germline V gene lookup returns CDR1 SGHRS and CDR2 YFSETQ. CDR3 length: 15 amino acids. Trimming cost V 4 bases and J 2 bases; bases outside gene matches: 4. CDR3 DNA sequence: TGCGCCAGCAGCCTGACTAGCGCAAACACCGGGGAGCTGTTTTTT. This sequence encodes CASSLTSANTGELFF. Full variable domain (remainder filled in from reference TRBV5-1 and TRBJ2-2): KAGVTQTPRYLIKTRGQQVTLSCSPISGHRSVSWYQQTPGQGLQFLFEYFSETQRNKGNFPGRFSGRQFSNSRSEMNVSTLELGDSALYLCASSLTSANTGELFFGEGSRLTVL.

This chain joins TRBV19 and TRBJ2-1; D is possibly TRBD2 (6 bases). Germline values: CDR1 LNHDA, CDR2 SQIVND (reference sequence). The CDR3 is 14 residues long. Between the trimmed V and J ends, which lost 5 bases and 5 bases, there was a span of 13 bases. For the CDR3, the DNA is TGTGCCAGTAGTTGGGGAGGTGGGGACAATGAGCAGTTCTTC. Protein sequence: CASSWGGGDNEQFF.

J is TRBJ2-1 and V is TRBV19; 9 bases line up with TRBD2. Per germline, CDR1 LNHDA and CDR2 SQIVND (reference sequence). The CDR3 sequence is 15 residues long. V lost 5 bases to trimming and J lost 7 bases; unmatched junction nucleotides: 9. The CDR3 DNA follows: TGTGCCAGTAGTGTTGGGACTAGCTTCAAGAATGAGCAGTTCTTC. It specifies CASSVGTSFKNEQFF.

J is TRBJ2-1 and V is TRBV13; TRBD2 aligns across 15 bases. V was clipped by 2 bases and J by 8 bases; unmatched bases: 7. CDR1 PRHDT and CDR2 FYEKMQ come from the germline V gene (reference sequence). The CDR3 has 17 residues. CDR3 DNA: TGTGCCAGCAGCTTACGGACTAGCGGGGGGGCCGACCATGAGCAGTTCTTC. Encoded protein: CASSLRTSGGADHEQFF.